Detailed here is one T cell receptor beta chain. This clonotype was recorded at least ten times. Its target antigen remains unknown. One base away there is no much larger clone; base qualities are not given. This sample was included in a study of neurological immune-mediated disorders (dated by TCRdb to about 2019). Background for the entire study: Of the approximately 35 multiple sclerosis patients, some 30 had relapsing-remitting MS and 3 had secondary progressive MS. The cohort was made up of approximately 65 subjects, consisting of roughly 14 HAM/TSP patients, roughly 35 multiple sclerosis patients and around 20 healthy controls. Using UMI-based sequencing, the study compared peripheral blood TCR-beta repertoires from patients with HTLV-I-associated myelopathy (HAM/TSP), patients with multiple sclerosis, and healthy controls. The 90 to 110 TCR-beta libraries covered PBMC samples along with longitudinal samples, technical triplicates, and paired sorted CD4+ and CD8+ T-cell subsets. Overall study outcomes, separate from this receptor: No clinical or MRI features were associated with the MS cluster, and the authors said that larger cohorts are needed. TCR clonal expansion was greatest in HAM/TSP patients and smallest in MS patients, who ranked below even healthy controls. Repertoires from 18 of 34 MS patients were grouped by phylogenetic analysis into a cluster of related CDR3 sequences, suggesting a possible repertoire-level signature. No identical CDR3 amino acid sequences were found to be shared among expanded clones across subjects, suggesting that TCR-beta repertoires were private in all groups.

cDNA was synthesized by template-switch 5'RACE using a primer carrying a 10-nucleotide random unique molecular identifier by which each TCR transcript was tagged. Every sequencing run yielded over 180 million TCR-beta sequences covering 15-18 subjects. Total RNA was extracted with the RNeasy kit. Using the KAPA Real-time Library Amplification kit, TCR-beta VDJ regions were amplified with primers for the TCR constant region and the 5'RACE anchor. A first PCR added sample indexes and Illumina adaptors, after which a second PCR increased the library yield. After Ampure bead purification, the roughly 650 bp TCR product was size-selected on a 2% E-gel SizeSelection system. Before pooling, library quality was assessed on a Bioanalyzer, concentration was determined with Qubit, and library quantification was performed with the Kapa Library Quantification kit. An Illumina HiSeq 2500 sequenced the libraries paired-end 2 x 150 bp. To increase sequence diversity, roughly 23-30% phiX was spiked into each library pool. Concerning the study's data processing: Quality-filtered reads were processed with the UMI-based MiGEC pipeline, which removed over 75% of raw TCR sequences during error correction. IMGT germline references were used for aligning VDJ genes, and each clonotype was defined as a unique CDR3 amino acid sequence together with its V-J genes. Clonal expansion, Shannon diversity and CDR3 relatedness were evaluated with VDJtools (CalcPairwiseDistances, ClusterSamples), while phylogenetic trees were built in CLCbio workbench. Clones with at least 8 unique UMIs were defined as expanded, with this threshold being based on coefficient-of-variation modelling across technical triplicates. The public sequencing data were trimmed at Q25 with fastp and processed into clonotypes with MiXCR by TCRdb, which kept only in-frame beta chains. Rows with a matching CDR3 protein are joined into one entry that keeps the most common DNA and genes. TCRdb, rather than the study authors, made the V and J calls. This sample has 50,000 or so distinct CDR3 sequences in its table, and around 3.4% of those were observed once. Under 6% of the sample belongs to the ten largest clones.

Inclusive of the bounding cysteine and phenylalanine, the CDR3 is 16 residues long. Only the CDR3 part of the read is kept: 48 bases, read in frame from the first base. In the germline V gene (reference sequence), CDR1 corresponds to DFQATT and CDR2 to SNEGSKA. V and J are trimmed by 2 bases and 2 bases, and the gene matches miss 7 bases of the junction. Libraries from unsorted PBMCs were made from 2 million PBMCs kept in RNAlater at -80 degrees C until RNA extraction. Multiple sclerosis patients were enrolled in a US clinical protocol evaluating disease progression by magnetic resonance imaging. Peripheral blood was subjected to Ficoll-Hypaque density gradient centrifugation to isolate PBMCs, which were then cryopreserved in liquid nitrogen.

The chain couples TRBV20-1 to TRBJ2-5; a stretch of 11 junction bases matches TRBD2. Material for sequencing was PBMCs. This receptor was identified in a man aged 35 to 55 with multiple sclerosis. The nucleotide sequence reads as follows: TGCAGTGCTAGACGACTAGCGGGGACCCTACAAGAGACCCAGTACTTC. This is translated as CSARRLAGTLQETQYF.